The next 5 T cell receptor beta chains were all read from a single sample in a study of blood T cell repertoires in COVID-19. Profiled with immunoSEQ multiplex PCR; TCRdb holds only in-frame clones, not every one. The table has approximately 170,000 clones, about four fifths seen once. The sequenced sample consisted of peripheral blood. Every receptor here comes from a woman older than 75 with acute or convalescent COVID-19.

The chain combines TRBV7-2 with TRBJ2-2; 7 bases are shared with TRBD2. Germline V lookup: CDR1 SGHTA, CDR2 FQGNSA. V shed 4 bases and J 6 bases; nucleotides not matched to a gene: 17. The CDR3 is 18 amino acids. The CDR3: CASSSKRLAVIGAGELFF. DNA of the CDR3: TGTGCCAGCAGCTCAAAGCGGCTAGCGGTGATTGGGGCCGGGGAGCTGTTTTTT.

V and J are TRBV25-1 and TRBJ2-7, with 7 bases fitting TRBD2. CDR3 size: 15 residues. Germline trimming cut 2 bases from V and 0 bases from J; bases unmatched to any gene: 4. CDR1 MGHDK and CDR2 SYGVNS come from the germline V gene. CDR3 amino acids: CASSERASGSYEQYF. For the CDR3, the DNA is TGTGCCAGCAGTGAACGGGCTAGCGGCTCCTACGAGCAGTACTTC.

The chain uses TRBV6-5 and TRBJ1-2; D is ambiguous. Germline CDR1 MNHEY, CDR2 SVGAGI. There are 14 residues in the CDR3. V lost 0 bases, J lost 4 bases, and 9 bases lay in between. The chain's CDR3 is CASSYSEQTYGYTF. The CDR3 DNA follows: TGTGCCAGCAGTTACTCAGAACAGACCTATGGCTACACCTTC.

The chain couples TRBV7-3 to TRBJ2-1; 12 nucleotides align to TRBD2. This CDR3 spans 16 amino acids. The germline gives CDR1 SGHTA, CDR2 FQGTGA. The J segment lost 8 bases and the V segment lost 0 bases, leaving 5 bases of the junction unmatched. CDR3 loop: CASSLTGPSGGDEQFF. Here the CDR3 DNA reads TGTGCCAGCAGCTTAACAGGTCCTAGCGGGGGGGATGAGCAGTTCTTC. Based on the CDR3 plus reference TRBV7-3 and TRBJ2-1, the full variable domain is GAGVSQTPSNKVTEKGKYVELRCDPISGHTALYWYRQSLGQGPEFLIYFQGTGAADDSGLPNDRFFAVRPEGSVSTLKIQRTERGDSAVYLCASSLTGPSGGDEQFFGPGTRLTVL.

V is TRBV9 and J is TRBJ2-5; D might be TRBD2 (6 bases). Germline CDR1 and CDR2: SGDLS and YYNGEE. Between the trimmed V and J ends, which lost 4 bases and 5 bases, there was a span of 9 bases. This CDR3 comprises 12 residues. In nucleotides, the CDR3 is TGTGCCAGCAGCTCCGGAGGGGAGACCCAGTACTTC. Protein product: CASSSGGETQYF. Full variable domain (outside the CDR3, taken from reference TRBV9 and TRBJ2-5): DSGVTQTPKHLITATGQRVTLRCSPRSGDLSVYWYQQSLDQGLQFLIQYYNGEERAKGNILERFSAQQFPDLHSELNLSSLELGDSALYFCASSSGGETQYFGPGTRLLVL.